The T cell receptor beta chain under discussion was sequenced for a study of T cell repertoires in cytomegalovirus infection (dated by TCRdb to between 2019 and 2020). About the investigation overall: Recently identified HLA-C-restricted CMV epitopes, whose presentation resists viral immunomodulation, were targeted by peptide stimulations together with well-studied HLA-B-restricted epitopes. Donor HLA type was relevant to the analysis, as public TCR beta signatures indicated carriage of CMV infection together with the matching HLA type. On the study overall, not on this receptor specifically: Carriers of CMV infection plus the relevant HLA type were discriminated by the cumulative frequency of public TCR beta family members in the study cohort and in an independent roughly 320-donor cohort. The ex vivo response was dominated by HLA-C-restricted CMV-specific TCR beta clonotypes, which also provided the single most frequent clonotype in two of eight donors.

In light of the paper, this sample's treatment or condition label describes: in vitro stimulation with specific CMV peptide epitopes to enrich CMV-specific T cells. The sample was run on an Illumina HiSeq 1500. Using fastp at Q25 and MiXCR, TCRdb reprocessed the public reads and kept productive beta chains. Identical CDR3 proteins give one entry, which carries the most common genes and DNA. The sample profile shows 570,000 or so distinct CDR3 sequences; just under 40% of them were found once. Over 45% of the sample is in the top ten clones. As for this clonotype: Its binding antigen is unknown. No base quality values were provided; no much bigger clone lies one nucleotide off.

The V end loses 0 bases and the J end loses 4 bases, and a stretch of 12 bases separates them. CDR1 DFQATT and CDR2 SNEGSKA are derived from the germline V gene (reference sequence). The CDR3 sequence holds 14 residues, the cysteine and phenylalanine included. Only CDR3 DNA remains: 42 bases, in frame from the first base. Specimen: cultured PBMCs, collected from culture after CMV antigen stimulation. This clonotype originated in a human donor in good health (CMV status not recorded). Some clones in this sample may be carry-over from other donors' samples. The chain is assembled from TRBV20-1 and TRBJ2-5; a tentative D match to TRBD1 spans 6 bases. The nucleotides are TGCAGTGCTAGAGATCCCAGGGGTGGAGAGACCCAGTACTTC. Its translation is CSARDPRGGETQYF.